These 12 T cell receptor beta chains share one sample of origin, sequenced in a study of cytomegalovirus exposure and HLA in healthy donors. 60 Vbeta and 13 Jbeta primers were used in PCR. Some clones are missing from TCRdb's copy, which holds only in-frame ones; the method was immunoSEQ multiplex PCR. The sample lists some 45,000 clones, 87% occurring once. Sequencing was performed on PBMCs. Source of these receptors: a middle-aged woman in good health and CMV-seropositive.

V gene TRBV28 combines with J gene TRBJ1-3; D uncertain. This CDR3 is built from 15 residues. Germline V gene lookup returns CDR1 MDHEN and CDR2 SYDVKM. V was trimmed by 3 bases and J by 0 bases, leaving 9 bases between them. CDR3 sequence (DNA): TGTGCCAGCAGTTTCGTACGGAGCTCTGGAAACACCATATATTTT. Translating it yields CASSFVRSSGNTIYF.

The chain has TRBV2 and TRBJ1-2; 8 positions agree with TRBD1. Trimming removed 7 bases from V and 4 bases from J; junction bases left unmatched: 5. The CDR3 has 13 residues. Germline CDR1 is SNHLY and CDR2 is FYNNEI. CDR3 in DNA: TGTGCCAGCATCGGACAGGGTCTCTATGGCTACACCTTC. It translates to CASIGQGLYGYTF.

V and J are TRBV5-1 and TRBJ2-5, with 9 positions matching TRBD1. CDR1 is SGHRS, CDR2 YFSETQ, per germline. The CDR3 length is 15 residues. J lost 1 base, V lost 4 bases, and 5 bases had no gene match. The CDR3 region is CASSTRTGAQETQYF. The CDR3 coding sequence is TGCGCCAGCAGCACCCGGACAGGGGCCCAAGAGACCCAGTACTTC.

The chain combines TRBV2 with TRBJ2-3; D is possibly TRBD2 (5 bases). This CDR3 is built from 13 residues. With 7 bases removed from V and 2 bases from J, the gap between germline ends came to 10 bases. CDR1 and CDR2 (germline): SNHLY, FYNNEI. The DNA of the CDR3 is TGTGCCAGCACTAGCATTTCCACAGATACGCAGTATTTT. It is translated as CASTSISTDTQYF.

The chain employs TRBV19 and TRBJ1-2, with 10 bases lining up with TRBD1. This CDR3 has 15 residues. Germline CDR1 reads LNHDA; CDR2 reads SQIVND (reference sequence). The CDR3 region has the DNA TGTGCTACAGTGGGGAGGACAGGGGGGAACTATGGCTACACCTTC. Its protein is CATVGRTGGNYGYTF.

The V and J genes are TRBV10-3 and TRBJ2-1; no definite D call. The V end lost 7 bases, the J end lost 4 bases, and 11 bases lay between the germline ends. Germline CDR1 ENHRY, CDR2 SYGVKD. The CDR3 covers 13 residues. The CDR3 region is CAIKEERYNEQFF. As DNA, the CDR3 is TGTGCCATCAAAGAGGAGAGATACAATGAGCAGTTCTTC.

The gene calls are TRBV7-9 and TRBJ1-2, with D unclear. This CDR3 region has 15 residues. CDR1 SEHNR and CDR2 FQNEAQ come from the germline V gene (reference sequence). V lost 0 bases to trimming and J lost 2 bases, with 10 bases between them. The CDR3 DNA follows: TGTGCCAGCAGCTTAGCCGAGGCGTTGAACTATGGCTACACCTTC. Protein: CASSLAEALNYGYTF.

This chain connects TRBV6-5 to TRBJ2-7; perhaps TRBD1 as D (6 bases). The CDR3 contains 15 residues. The germline CDR1 and CDR2 sequences are MNHEY and SVGAGI. V gave up 3 bases and J gave up 2 bases, with 14 bases separating them. In nucleotides, the CDR3 is TGTGCCAGCAGTTATTATTCCGGGACACCCTACGAGCAGTACTTC. Translation: CASSYYSGTPYEQYF.

This chain links TRBV10-2 with TRBJ2-3; a possible D gene is TRBD2 (6 bases). CDR1 and CDR2 (germline): WSHSY, SAAADI. There are 13 residues in the CDR3. Trimming left V 2 bases short and J 5 bases short, with 8 bases between. The chain's CDR3 is CASSEGGGDTQYF. The CDR3 DNA is TGCGCCAGCAGTGAGGGGGGAGGAGATACGCAGTATTTT.

The rearrangement joins TRBV19 to TRBJ2-7; 7 bases match TRBD2. The germline V gene encodes CDR1 LNHDA and CDR2 SQIVND (reference sequence). The CDR3 is made up of 13 amino acids. Trimming cost V 6 bases and J 4 bases; bases outside gene matches: 6. The CDR3 nucleotides are TGTGCCAGTAGCCCCACTAGCGCGTACGAGCAGTACTTC. This gives the protein CASSPTSAYEQYF.

This chain uses TRBV15 with TRBJ2-5; 7 bases map to TRBD2. Per germline, CDR1 LNHNV and CDR2 YYDKDF (reference sequence). This CDR3 spans 15 amino acids. Trimming at V came to 0 bases and at J to 2 bases, leaving 3 bases not matched to a gene. The CDR3 DNA reads as TGTGCCACCAGCAGAGAGCCTAGCGGACAAGAGACCCAGTACTTC. Translated: CATSREPSGQETQYF.

The J gene is TRBJ1-1, the V gene TRBV5-6; TRBD1 is a possible D gene (5 bases). This CDR3 is 12 amino acids long. Trimming stripped 0 bases from V and 8 bases from J, with 8 bases between. CDR1 is SGHDT, CDR2 YYEEEE, per germline. The CDR3 DNA reads TGTGCCAGCAGCTTGGGTCCAGGGGAAGCTTTCTTT. Translated, it gives CASSLGPGEAFF.